The sample holds many counts of the clone carrying this TCR beta chain. The data were obtained in a study of metastatic and nonmetastatic thyroid tumors. Study summary: Malignant thyroid and benign thyroid patients provided blood and tumor or nodule tissue whose repertoires were compared.

From the PCR reads, TCRdb re-called clones with MiXCR. The repertoire holds roughly 20,000 clones, with about 18% as singletons. The germline gives CDR1 SEHNR, CDR2 FQNEAQ (reference sequence). The CDR3 is made up of 15 amino acids. Trimming removed 3 bases from V and 6 bases from J; junction bases left unmatched: 7. Among the patients, none had received any treatment before thyroid surgery. The sample was blood. The V call is TRBV7-9, the J call TRBJ1-4; 7 bases are shared with TRBD1. This clonotype was obtained from a male donor with papillary thyroid cancer or a benign thyroid nodule (not recorded which). Some clones in this sample may be carry-over from other donors' samples. The CDR3 nucleotides are TGTGCCAGCAGCTTTTCGGCAGGGGGGGATGAAAAACTGTTTTTT. As protein: CASSFSAGGDEKLFF.